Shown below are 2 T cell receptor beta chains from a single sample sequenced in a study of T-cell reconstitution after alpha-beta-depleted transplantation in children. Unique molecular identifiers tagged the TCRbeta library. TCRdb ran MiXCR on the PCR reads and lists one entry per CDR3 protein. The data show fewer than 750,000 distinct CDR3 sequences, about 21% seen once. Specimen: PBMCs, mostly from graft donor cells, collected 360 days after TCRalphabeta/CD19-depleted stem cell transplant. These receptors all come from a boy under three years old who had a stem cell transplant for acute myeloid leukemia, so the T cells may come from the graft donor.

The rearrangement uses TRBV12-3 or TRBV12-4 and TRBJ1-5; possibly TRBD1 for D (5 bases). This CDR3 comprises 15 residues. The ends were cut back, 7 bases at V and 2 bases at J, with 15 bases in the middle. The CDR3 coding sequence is TGTGCCAGCATGGCCCCGGGACGGCGCAATCAGCCCCAGCATTTT. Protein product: CASMAPGRRNQPQHF.

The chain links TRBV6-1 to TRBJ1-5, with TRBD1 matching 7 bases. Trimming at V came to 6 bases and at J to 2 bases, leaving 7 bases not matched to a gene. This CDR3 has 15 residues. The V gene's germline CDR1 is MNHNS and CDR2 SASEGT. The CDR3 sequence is CASSTDRAGNQPQHF. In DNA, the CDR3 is TGTGCCAGCAGCACTGACAGGGCAGGCAATCAGCCCCAGCATTTT.